One sample yielded the 5 T cell receptor beta chains listed below, sequenced in a study of blood T cell repertoires in COVID-19 (dated by TCRdb to 2018 to 2020). The library was built by means of the immunoSEQ multiplex PCR assay. TCRdb carries this immuneACCESS record with in-frame sequences only. Its versions omit some clonotypes, under half of them owing to an unresolved V gene in the studies checked, with the rest unexplained. Recorded for this sample are around 120,000 clones; roughly 69% of them occurred a single time. About 2.2% of the sample is held by the ten biggest clonotypes. Sequencing input: peripheral blood. These receptors all come from a woman in her 70s with acute or convalescent COVID-19.

The CDR3 is CASSSKLQGNEQFF. The DNA for the CDR3 is TGTGCCAGCAGCTCGAAACTACAGGGAAATGAGCAGTTCTTC. The chain links TRBV7-9 to TRBJ2-1; tentatively, D is TRBD1 (6 bases). Trimming took off 4 bases at V and 7 bases at J, with 14 bases between the two ends. The length of the CDR3 is 14 residues. Germline V gives CDR1 SEHNR, CDR2 FQNEAQ (reference sequence).

This clone was observed a few times. The chain links TRBV7-2 to TRBJ2-7, with D tentatively TRBD1 (5 bases). Germline V gene data show CDR1 as SGHTA and CDR2 as FQGNSA. This CDR3 comprises 13 residues. Trimming stripped 2 bases from V and 3 bases from J, with 8 bases between. The CDR3 region has the DNA TGTGCCAGCAGCTTACAGCAGGGCTACGAGCAGTACTTC. Residues: CASSLQQGYEQYF.

This clone was seen only once. This chain uses TRBV27 with TRBJ2-5, with 8 bases matching TRBD1. J was trimmed by 5 bases and V by 5 bases; bases with no gene match: 7. The CDR3 covers 14 residues. CDR1 is MNHEY, CDR2 SMNVEV, per germline (reference sequence). CDR3 sequence: CASSGQGAIETQYF. As DNA, the CDR3 is TGTGCCAGCAGTGGGCAGGGGGCTATCGAGACCCAGTACTTC.

CDR3 sequence: CASSLVAGGRTGELFF. CDR3 DNA sequence: TGTGCCAGCAGCTTAGTCGCGGGGGGCAGGACCGGGGAGCTGTTTTTT. The chain uses TRBV7-9 and TRBJ2-2; TRBD2 agrees at 8 bases. This CDR3 has 16 amino acids. The germline CDR1 and CDR2 sequences are SEHNR and FQNEAQ (reference sequence). V lost 1 base to trimming and J lost 5 bases; unmatched junction nucleotides: 6.

The J gene is TRBJ1-1, the V gene TRBV5-1, with 8 bases lining up with TRBD1. Germline assignment: CDR1 SGHRS and CDR2 YFSETQ. The J segment lost 1 base and the V segment lost 4 bases, leaving 9 bases of the junction unmatched. CDR3 size: 16 residues. The CDR3 here is CASSPSPGTGNTEAFF. The CDR3 DNA is TGCGCCAGCAGCCCGAGTCCCGGGACAGGGAACACTGAAGCTTTCTTT.